A single TCR beta chain is shown here with its context. Germline assignment: CDR1 SNHLY and CDR2 FYNNEI. Trimming removed 7 bases from V and 4 bases from J, with 13 bases in between. This CDR3 comprises 14 residues. This specimen belongs to a study of spatial heterogeneity in lung cancer. About the research overall: The study observed each unique TCR and UMI combination more than ten times on average in raw reads.

Time point of the sample: sample taken at primary tumor resection. From tumor, nontumor lung or frozen PBMC, whole RNA was taken unsorted for sequencing. 72 TRACERx patients with early, untreated non-small cell lung cancer donated samples. One entry per CDR3 protein, called by TCRdb with MiXCR from the 5' RACE reads. The table has over 75,000 distinct CDR3 sequences, about a fifth seen once; the top ten hold 5% to 8%. The sequence was obtained from a male donor with early-stage non-small cell lung cancer. The specimen comprised PBMCs, sampled at surgery. The chain combines TRBV2 with TRBJ2-2, with D tentatively TRBD1 or TRBD2 (5 bases each). CDR3 sequence reads: CASKGTQRTGELFF. DNA for the CDR3: TGTGCCAGCAAGGGGACCCAACGCACCGGGGAGCTGTTTTTT.